This is a list of T cell receptor beta chains from one sample in a study of shared clonotypes between healthy human individuals. Only in-frame clones appear in the TCRdb table, and some are missing; sequencing was by immunoSEQ multiplex PCR. The sample records some 500,000 clones, roughly 85% being singletons. What was sequenced was PBMCs. The receptor set was obtained from a woman aged 40 to 50 in good health. Some clones in this sample may be carry-over from other donors' samples. Both conserved end residues are part of each CDR3. Each record gives: V gene, D gene, clone size, J gene, CDR3 DNA, CDR3 protein. D genes are given only for firm matches. For some rows the clone size is stated as once, few or many, or as a class when expanded; others skip it.

TRBV9	.	.	TRBJ2-3	TGTGCCAGCAGCGTCCTGAGCGGCACAGATACGCAGTATTTT	CASSVLSGTDTQYF
TRBV5-1	TRBD1	.	TRBJ1-4	TGCGCCAGCACCCAGGGACAGGGTTATGAAAAACTGTTTTTT	CASTQGQGYEKLFF
TRBV4-3	TRBD1	.	TRBJ2-5	TGCGCCAGCAGTGACACCGGGACAGGGGAAGAGACCCAGTACTTC	CASSDTGTGEETQYF
TRBV27	TRBD2	.	TRBJ2-1	TGTGCCAGCAGTTCGACTAGCGGGATATTGCGGGAGCAGTTCTTC	CASSSTSGILREQFF
TRBV28	.	.	TRBJ1-5	TGTGCCAGCAGTTTATTGGCCCTGTTGGCAGATTTACCCCAGCATTTT	CASSLLALLADLPQHF
TRBV19	.	few	TRBJ2-5	TGTGCCAGTGGGCGGGCAGAAGAGACCCAGTACTTC	CASGRAEETQYF
TRBV7-2	TRBD1	many	TRBJ1-1	TGTGCCAGCAGCCCTTGGGGCACAGGGGGCGCAAACACTGAAGCTTTCTTT	CASSPWGTGGANTEAFF
TRBV6-1	.	.	TRBJ2-1	TGTGCCAGCACGTGGGGCGGGTCTGGGTACAATGAGCAGTTCTTC	CASTWGGSGYNEQFF
TRBV7-2	.	once	TRBJ2-3	TGTGCCAGCAGCGCTTCAGGGCTGGATACGCAGTATTTT	CASSASGLDTQYF
TRBV9	TRBD1	.	TRBJ2-1	TGTGCCAGCAGCGTAGCCTCAACCGGGACAGGGAGGTTGTCGGATGAGCAGTTCTTC	CASSVASTGTGRLSDEQFF
TRBV2	.	.	TRBJ2-5	TGTGCCAGCAGTGTTCCGTCTCAAGAGACCCAGTACTTC	CASSVPSQETQYF
TRBV6-1	TRBD2	.	TRBJ2-7	TGTGCCAGCAGCCCTAGCGGGATCTACGAGCAGTACTTC	CASSPSGIYEQYF
TRBV5-6	TRBD1	.	TRBJ1-4	TGTGCCAGCAGCTTCAGGACAGGGGGCGTTGAAAAACTGTTTTTT	CASSFRTGGVEKLFF
TRBV7-9	.	.	TRBJ2-3	TGTGCCAGCAGCTCCGGTGGGGATACGCAGTATTTT	CASSSGGDTQYF
TRBV7-9	TRBD2	once	TRBJ2-7	TGTGCCAGCAGCTTAAGCGGGGCAATCGAGCAGTACTTC	CASSLSGAIEQYF
TRBV7-9	.	once	TRBJ2-6	TGTGCCAGCAGCTTAGCAGTGGGAAATGGGGCCCTTGGGGCCAACGTCCTGACTTTC	CASSLAVGNGALGANVLTF
TRBV6-1	TRBD1	.	TRBJ2-1	TGTGCCAGCACCTCCGGGACAGATAATTACAATGAGCAGTTCTTC	CASTSGTDNYNEQFF
TRBV5-1	TRBD1	once	TRBJ2-7	TGCGCCAGCAGCTTCCGGGACAGGGGATGGGAGCAGTACTTC	CASSFRDRGWEQYF